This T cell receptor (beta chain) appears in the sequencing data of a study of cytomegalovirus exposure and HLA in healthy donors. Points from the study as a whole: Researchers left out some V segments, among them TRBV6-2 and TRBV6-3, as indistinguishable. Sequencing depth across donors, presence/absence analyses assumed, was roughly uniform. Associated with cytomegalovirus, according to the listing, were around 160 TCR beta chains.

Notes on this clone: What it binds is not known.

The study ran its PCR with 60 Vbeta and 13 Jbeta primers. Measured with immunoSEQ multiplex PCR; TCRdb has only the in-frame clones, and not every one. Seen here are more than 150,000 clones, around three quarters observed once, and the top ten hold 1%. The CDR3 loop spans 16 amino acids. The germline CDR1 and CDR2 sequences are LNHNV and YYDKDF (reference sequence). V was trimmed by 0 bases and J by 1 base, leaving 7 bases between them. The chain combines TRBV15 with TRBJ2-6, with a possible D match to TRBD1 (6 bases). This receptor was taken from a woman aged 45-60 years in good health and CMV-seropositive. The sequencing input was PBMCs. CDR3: CATSRERGSGANVLTF. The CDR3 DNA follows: TGTGCCACCAGCAGAGAAAGGGGGTCTGGGGCCAACGTCCTGACTTTC.